The T cell receptor beta chain under discussion was sequenced for a study of T cells in Graves' hyperthyroidism and ophthalmopathy. The ends were cut back, 1 base at V and 7 bases at J, with 14 bases in the middle. CDR1 and CDR2 (germline): GTSNPN, SVGIG (reference sequence). The CDR3 loop spans 14 amino acids. In this sample, this clonotype turned up many times. RNA transcripts yielded amplified TCR beta CDR3 regions. Primed by the HTBI set, a first-round RT-PCR was run on the TCR CDR3. TCRdb independently ran MiXCR on the multiplex PCR reads; one entry per CDR3 protein. The sample includes fewer than 400,000 distinct CDR3 sequences, roughly 13% of them seen just once.

The chain employs TRBV30 and TRBJ1-5; D might be TRBD1 (6 bases). Material: blood. The clonotype comes from a middle-aged man with Graves' ophthalmopathy. The CDR3 DNA sequence: TGTGCCTGGAGTGGGTGGGGGGCTGGACAGCCCCAGCATTTT. It encodes CAWSGWGAGQPQHF. The variable domain in full, with the rest retrieved from reference TRBV30 and TRBJ1-5, is SQTIHQWPATLVQPVGSPLSLECTVEGTSNPNLYWYRQAAGRGLQLLFYSVGIGQISSEVPQNLSASRPQDRQFILSSKKLLLSDSGFYLCAWSGWGAGQPQHFGDGTRLSIL.